Here is one T cell receptor beta chain with its context. Alongside a J-beta primer mix, a sample-barcoded 5' primer served in a second PCR lasting about 7 to 11 cycles. Via MiXCR, TCRdb re-called the 5' RACE reads, giving one row per CDR3 protein. The sample has more than 1,400,000 distinct CDR3 sequences, 42% seen once. This record comes from a study of blood T cells in healthy people across ages. Between the trimmed V and J ends, which lost 4 bases and 3 bases, there was a span of 15 bases. This CDR3 has 15 residues. Germline V gives CDR1 SGHTA, CDR2 FQGNSA. This sequence joins TRBV7-2 and TRBJ2-5; D possibly matches TRBD1 or TRBD2 (5 bases each). Sequenced material: blood. The receptor comes from a woman aged 18-29 years in good health. As DNA, the CDR3 is TGTGCCAGCAGCTCTAGTCGGGGCACCGAAGAGACCCAGTACTTC. Translated, it gives CASSSSRGTEETQYF.